What follows is one TCR beta chain and its context. Its antigen is not known. The data were taken from a study of siplizumab effects on memory and regulatory T cells. General study results and limits: Among sequences traceable to unstimulated CD4+ memory cells, alloreactive ones were significantly reduced by siplizumab.

Repertoires were generated with immunoSEQ multiplex PCR, while TCRdb's copy carries only in-frame clones and drops some. The repertoire holds some 120,000 clones, with approximately 94% as singletons. Germline V lookup: CDR1 MNHEY, CDR2 SMNVEV (reference sequence). The CDR3 has 16 residues. V lost 3 bases and J 0 bases, leaving 15 bases between the germline ends. The clonotype comes from a human donor in good health. The sequenced sample was non-Treg CD4+ T cells sorted from blood. The chain has TRBV27 and TRBJ2-7; TRBD1 or TRBD2 may be the D gene (5 bases each). CDR3 DNA sequence: TGTGCCAGCAGTTTGGGGGTAGGAGGCTCCTCCTACGAGCAGTACTTC. As protein: CASSLGVGGSSYEQYF.